The next 14 T cell receptor beta chains were all read from a single sample in a study of blood T cells in healthy people across ages. Using a J-beta primer mix together with a sample-barcoded 5' primer, a second PCR was run for roughly 6 to 11 cycles. TCRdb passed the 5' RACE reads through MiXCR, listing each CDR3 protein once. This sample carries fewer than 2,000,000 distinct CDR3 sequences, approximately 39% of them seen once, and the ten largest clones take 20% to 25%. Source material: blood. The receptors originated from a human donor in good health.

The V call is TRBV4-3, the J call TRBJ2-7; tentatively, D is TRBD1 (6 bases). CDR3 length: 14 amino acids. With 1 base removed from V and 6 bases from J, the gap between germline ends came to 13 bases. Germline V gene lookup returns CDR1 LGHNA and CDR2 YSLEER. CDR3 protein: CASSQVVRGPEQYF. CDR3 bases: TGCGCCAGCAGCCAAGTAGTCAGGGGACCCGAGCAGTACTTC.

V and J are TRBV28 and TRBJ2-1, with D maybe TRBD1 (6 bases). Trimming left V 7 bases short and J 8 bases short, with 15 bases between. This CDR3 is built from 13 residues. Germline V lookup: CDR1 MDHEN, CDR2 SYDVKM. DNA for the CDR3: TGTGCCAGCACCCTAAGGGGACATCATGAGCAGTTCTTC. The encoded protein is CASTLRGHHEQFF.

The chain links TRBV11-1 to TRBJ2-5, with D perhaps TRBD2 (5 bases). The CDR3 has 13 residues. Trimming removed 5 bases from V and 11 bases from J, with 18 bases in between. Germline CDR1 is SGHAT and CDR2 is FQDESV (reference sequence). CDR3 nucleotides: TGTGCCAGCAGCACTAGTTTGGGAGATGAGCAGTACTTC. This codes for CASSTSLGDEQYF.

As regards this clonotype: A read error may account for a junction end that differs from germline. The chain recombines TRBV20-1 with TRBJ1-2; D possibly corresponds to TRBD1 (6 bases). CDR1 and CDR2 from the germline V gene are DFQATT and SNEGSKA (reference sequence). The CDR3 runs 12 residues. CDR3 coding DNA: TGCAGTACTAGGACAGACCCTTGGGGCTACACCTTC. The encoded protein is CSTRTDPWGYTF.

This sequence joins TRBV12-3 or TRBV12-4 and TRBJ2-5, with 7 positions matching TRBD2. This CDR3 contains 12 residues. J was trimmed by 11 bases and V by 8 bases; bases with no gene match: 11. The CDR3 bases are TGTGCCAGCCAGACGGGAGGCCTATCGCAGTACTTC. Translation: CASQTGGLSQYF.

V usage is TRBV7-2 and J usage is TRBJ2-7, with D perhaps TRBD2 (6 bases). V dropped 6 bases and J dropped 4 bases, with 19 bases sitting between them. This CDR3 contains 15 residues. Germline assignment: CDR1 SGHTA and CDR2 FQGNSA. CDR3 in DNA: TGTGCCAGCAGGCGGGGTACGATGGTTGGTTACGAGCAGTACTTC. It specifies CASRRGTMVGYEQYF.

This clonotype was counted only a few times. V and J are TRBV7-2 and TRBJ2-7; 10 nucleotides align to TRBD2. The CDR3 consists of 15 residues. Germline loops: CDR1 SGHTA, CDR2 FQGNSA. The trim removed 2 bases at V and 5 bases at J, leaving 6 bases unmatched. CDR3 sequence reads: CASSLTLAGDHEQYF. The CDR3 nucleotides are TGTGCCAGCAGCTTAACCCTAGCGGGGGACCACGAGCAGTACTTC.

This clonotype was detected only a few times. The rearrangement joins TRBV3-1 to TRBJ1-1; 9 nucleotides agree with TRBD1. This CDR3 spans 13 amino acids. Germline V lookup: CDR1 LGHDT, CDR2 YNNKEL (reference sequence). Trimming at V came to 1 base and at J to 6 bases, leaving 0 bases not matched to a gene. The CDR3 loop reads CASSQGTGAEAFF. The DNA for the CDR3 is TGTGCCAGCAGCCAAGGGACAGGGGCTGAAGCTTTCTTT.

The CDR3, as DNA: TGTGCCCCCTTTCAGGGAGGGACAGGGTCCTACGAGCAGTACTTC. This translates into CAPFQGGTGSYEQYF. This chain links TRBV10-3 with TRBJ2-7, with 9 positions matching TRBD1. The V gene end was trimmed by 11 bases and the J gene end by 1 base; junction bases not matched to a gene: 12. The CDR3 runs 15 residues. From germline, CDR1 is ENHRY and CDR2 SYGVKD.

This clonotype occurred a few times. V usage is TRBV25-1 and J usage is TRBJ2-3; TRBD2 matches 8 bases. Germline CDR1 is MGHDK and CDR2 is SYGVNS. Losses at the gene ends were 3 bases for V and 6 bases for J; bases not matched to a gene: 11. The CDR3 totals 16 residues. CDR3 sequence: CASSDVAGGSVDTQYF. CDR3 nucleotides: TGTGCCAGCAGTGATGTCGCGGGGGGCTCCGTGGATACGCAGTATTTT.

This clonotype was seen more than once but under ten times. The J gene is TRBJ2-3, the V gene TRBV20-1, with 10 bases matching TRBD2. Looked up from germline, CDR1 is DFQATT and CDR2 is SNEGSKA (reference sequence). The CDR3 sequence is 15 residues long. Losses at the gene ends were 4 bases for V and 3 bases for J; bases not matched to a gene: 7. The CDR3 sequence: CSATTTSGATDTQYF. CDR3 DNA: TGCAGTGCTACCACAACTAGCGGGGCTACAGATACGCAGTATTTT.

The chain joins TRBV6-2 or TRBV6-3 to TRBJ2-3; the D is unclear. V lost 10 bases to trimming and J lost 6 bases, with 14 bases between them. The CDR3 extends over 12 amino acids. CDR1 and CDR2 from the germline V gene are MNHEY and SVGEGT. The CDR3 DNA is TGTGCCACCGGACCTCAAGTGGATACGCAGTATTTT. Protein product: CATGPQVDTQYF.

This clonotype occurred once. The V call is TRBV10-3, the J call TRBJ1-3; 8 bases line up with TRBD1. V was clipped by 7 bases and J by 7 bases; unmatched bases: 9. Germline CDR1 reads ENHRY; CDR2 reads SYGVKD. This CDR3 comprises 14 residues. CDR3 DNA sequence: TGTGCCATCACTCCGGACAGGGAAGGGAACACCATATATTTT. Protein sequence: CAITPDREGNTIYF.

The rearrangement joins TRBV28 to TRBJ1-6; weak D call: TRBD1 (5 bases). This CDR3 has 17 amino acids. With 3 bases removed from V and 9 bases from J, the gap between germline ends came to 21 bases. Per the germline V gene, CDR1 is MDHEN and CDR2 is SYDVKM. CDR3 amino acids: CASSLREEGYGGSPLHF. The CDR3 DNA reads as TGTGCCAGCAGTTTGCGGGAAGAGGGGTATGGAGGTTCACCCCTCCACTTT.